This TCR beta chain was retrieved from a study of radiation and T cells in renal cell carcinoma. About the study: Nephrectomy followed 15 Gy stereotactic body radiation by 4 weeks.

Using immunoSEQ multiplex PCR, the repertoire was profiled, and TCRdb retains in-frame clones only, with some absent. Of 150,000 or so clones in the sample, roughly nine tenths were seen once. Time point here: baseline pretreatment blood. This sample's treatment: 15 Gy SBRT to primary tumor, nephrectomy 4 weeks later. Serial blood draws occurred at baseline and 2 and 4 weeks post-SBRT. Broader study findings: Top tumor clonotypes rose in blood 2 weeks post-radiation, then contracted.

As for this clone: The antigen remains undetermined.

CDR1 and CDR2 from the germline V gene are SGHNT and YENEEA. The trim removed 3 bases at V and 7 bases at J, leaving 3 bases unmatched. The CDR3 extends over 14 amino acids. This specimen consisted of blood, obtained from a patient whose treatment included radiotherapy and nephrectomy. V usage is TRBV11-3 and J usage is TRBJ2-1; 10 bases are a match to TRBD1. This TCR derives from a woman in her seventies with renal cell carcinoma. CDR3 region: CASSFPDRGNEQFF. The CDR3 region has the DNA TGTGCCAGCAGCTTCCCGGACAGGGGGAATGAGCAGTTCTTC.